One sample yielded the 10 T cell receptor beta chains listed below, sequenced in a study of T cell repertoires in cytomegalovirus infection. TCRdb ran MiXCR on the reads and lists one entry per CDR3 protein. The sample holds some 270,000 distinct CDR3 sequences, about a sixth seen once. Sequencing input: CD8+ T cells from PBMCs. Receptor source: a human donor in good health (CMV status not recorded). Some clones in this sample may be carry-over from other donors' samples.

The chain is built from TRBV7-3 and TRBJ1-2; 7 bases align to TRBD1. J was trimmed by 4 bases and V by 4 bases; bases with no gene match: 9. From germline, CDR1 is SGHTA and CDR2 FQGTGA. The CDR3 totals 15 residues. The CDR3 loop reads CASSSSTGMGYGYTF. The CDR3, as DNA: TGTGCCAGCAGCTCCTCGACAGGGATGGGCTATGGCTACACCTTC.

In its sample, this clonotype was seen a few times. One end of the junction fails to match germline, which may point to a read error. J is TRBJ2-7 and V is TRBV7-8; possible D gene TRBD1, 5 bases. Germline V lookup: CDR1 SGHVS, CDR2 FQNEAQ. This CDR3 comprises 11 residues. CDR3 in amino acids: CATRTSSEQYF. DNA for the CDR3: TGTGCCACCAGGACATCCTCCGAGCAGTACTTC. Filled out from reference TRBV7-8 and TRBJ2-7, the complete variable domain reads GAGVSQSPRYKVAKRGQDVALRCDPISGHVSLFWYQQALGQGPEFLTYFQNEAQLDKSGLPSDRFFAERPEGSVSTLKIQRTQQEDSAVYLCATRTSSEQYFGPGTRLTVT.

J is TRBJ2-1 and V is TRBV7-6; D may correspond to TRBD1 or TRBD2 (5 bases each). The germline V and J ends were trimmed by 0 bases and 8 bases, with 11 bases remaining between them. The germline gives CDR1 SGHVS, CDR2 FNYEAQ. The CDR3 length is 14 residues. This CDR3 reads CASSLASGDHEQFF. In nucleotides, the CDR3 is TGTGCCAGCAGCTTAGCTTCTGGGGACCATGAGCAGTTCTTC.

This clonotype has a count of ten or more. This chain connects TRBV7-9 to TRBJ1-3, with D perhaps matching TRBD1 (6 bases). CDR1 is SEHNR and CDR2 is FQNEAQ in the germline V gene (reference sequence). The CDR3 has 12 amino acids. V was clipped by 5 bases and J by 7 bases, with 9 bases between them. This chain's CDR3 is CASSLTGNTIYF. CDR3 DNA: TGTGCCAGCAGCCTAACAGGGAACACCATATATTTT.

CDR3: CASNTIGRGNPNTEAFF. CDR3 nucleotides: TGTGCCAGCAACACTATTGGGCGGGGGAACCCGAACACTGAAGCTTTCTTT. The chain recombines TRBV28 with TRBJ1-1; TRBD1 is a possible D gene (5 bases). V lost 7 bases and J lost 1, with 22 bases in between. The CDR3 consists of 17 residues. Germline V lookup: CDR1 MDHEN, CDR2 SYDVKM.

The chain couples TRBV20-1 to TRBJ1-2; 7 bases align to TRBD1. V dropped 5 bases and J dropped 11; count of bases not matched to a gene: 14. This CDR3 has 13 amino acids. Germline CDR1 is DFQATT and CDR2 is SNEGSKA (reference sequence). CDR3: CSAWDRAGVGYTF. CDR3 in DNA: TGCAGTGCTTGGGACAGAGCAGGAGTCGGGTACACCTTC.

This clonotype was seen more than once but under ten times. The chain joins TRBV27 to TRBJ2-7; unclear D gene. CDR3 length: 10 amino acids. Per the germline V gene, CDR1 is MNHEY and CDR2 is SMNVEV (reference sequence). Trimming pared 7 bases from V and 7 bases from J, leaving 8 bases between. The CDR3 protein is CASTHQEQYF. CDR3 DNA: TGTGCCAGCACCCACCAGGAGCAGTACTTC.

This clonotype was recorded many times. This chain links TRBV7-2 with TRBJ1-5; D not resolved. V was trimmed by 1 base and J by 1 base, leaving 8 bases between them. This CDR3 spans 15 amino acids. Germline loops: CDR1 SGHTA, CDR2 FQGNSA. The CDR3 protein is CASSLGPASNQPQHF. The CDR3, as DNA: TGTGCCAGCAGCTTAGGGCCCGCGAGCAATCAGCCCCAGCATTTT.

The chain links TRBV11-3 to TRBJ1-1; no definite D call. From germline, CDR1 is SGHNT and CDR2 YENEEA. Trimming took off 3 bases at V and 4 bases at J, with 9 bases between the two ends. The CDR3 is 13 residues long. In nucleotides, the CDR3 is TGTGCCAGCAGCTTCACAGCTGGCACTGAAGCTTTCTTT. This translates into CASSFTAGTEAFF.

This clonotype was detected many times. V gene TRBV12-3 or TRBV12-4 combines with J gene TRBJ1-1; 7 bases line up with TRBD1. After removal of 2 bases from V and 1 base from J, the junction contained 10 bases not matched to a gene. The CDR3 has 17 residues. CDR3 in DNA: TGTGCCAGCAGTTTAATCCGGACAGGACCTCCGAACACTGAAGCTTTCTTT. Protein product: CASSLIRTGPPNTEAFF.